This TCR beta chain was retrieved from a study of CXCR3-negative and CXCR3-positive naive CD8 T cells. Regarding the study as a whole: Naive cells, whether CXCR3-negative or CXCR3-positive, had similar TRBV-TRBJ usage, while memory cells differed. Both of the naive subsets showed about the same high diversity, but memory CD8+ cells had much less. In CXCR3-positive naive cells, the TRB CDR3s were more hydrophobic than in CXCR3-negative naive cells.

Germline-derived CDR1 and CDR2 are SGHTA and FQGNSA. This CDR3 has 16 amino acids. Via 5' RACE with UMI labels, TRB cDNA libraries were prepared. No DNA is given; TCRdb re-called the 5' RACE reads and lists each CDR3 protein once. Recorded for this sample: 100,000 to 150,000 distinct CDR3 sequences. With respect to this clonotype: Antigen unknown.

The TCR sequence derives from a human donor in good health. Some clones in this sample may be carry-over from other donors' samples. The chain has TRBV7-2 and TRBJ2-7; the D gene TCRdb calls, TRBD2, cannot be checked with no DNA. The specimen was naive CXCR3- CD8+ T cells from blood. Stated subset: CD45RO-CCR7+CD27+CD95- naive CD8+ T cells lacking CXCR3 (TNR3-). CDR3 region: CASSSRNPGLAGEQYF.